The 32 T cell receptor beta chains given below trace back to one sample, sequenced in a study of OX40 agonist ivuxolimab in advanced cancers. Assay: immunoSEQ multiplex PCR; the TCRdb copy retains only in-frame clones and omits some. The table has roughly 50,000 clones, around four fifths seen once; the top ten hold under 5%. This specimen consisted of CD4+ or CD8+ T cells sorted from blood, obtained in a trial of the OX40 agonist ivuxolimab. The receptor set was obtained from an adult with an advanced solid tumor such as melanoma, head and neck, liver or kidney cancer.

The chain recombines TRBV5-1 with TRBJ2-3; 8 nucleotides agree with TRBD1. The CDR3 sequence is 15 residues long. In germline, CDR1 is SGHRS, CDR2 YFSETQ. V trimming: 4 bases; J trimming: 1 base; junction bases outside the gene matches: 5. CDR3 DNA sequence: TGCGCCAGCAGCCCAGGACAGGGTCGCACAGATACGCAGTATTTT. The encoded protein is CASSPGQGRTDTQYF.

The chain recombines TRBV7-2 with TRBJ2-3; a weak D match, TRBD1 (5 bases). Trimming took 4 bases from V and 0 from J, leaving 8 bases between them. Germline V gives CDR1 SGHTA, CDR2 FQGNSA. This CDR3 comprises 14 residues. As DNA, the CDR3 is TGTGCCAGCAGCTGGGGCGGTAGCACAGATACGCAGTATTTT. This gives the protein CASSWGGSTDTQYF. The full variable domain, in which reference TRBV7-2 and TRBJ2-3 provide the parts outside the CDR3, is GAGVSQSPSNKVTEKGKDVELRCDPISGHTALYWYRQSLGQGLEFLIYFQGNSAPDKSGLPSDRFSAERTGGSVSTLTIQRTQQEDSAVYLCASSWGGSTDTQYFGPGTRLTVL.

V gene TRBV11-2 combines with J gene TRBJ2-2; D is undetermined. Germline V gene sequence: CDR1 SGHAT, CDR2 FQNNGV. The V end was cut by 2 bases, the J end by 1 base, with 5 bases between. The CDR3 is made up of 14 amino acids. DNA of the CDR3: TGTGCCAGCAGCTTAAGTCTGAACACCGGGGAGCTGTTTTTT. Translation: CASSLSLNTGELFF.

The chain uses TRBV5-6 and TRBJ1-4; 7 bases match TRBD1. J gave up 7 bases and V 6 bases, and 9 bases lay outside the gene matches. The CDR3 sequence is 14 residues long. Germline CDR1 and CDR2: SGHDT and YYEEEE. The CDR3 spells CASTPRDRVEKLFF. The CDR3 DNA reads as TGTGCCAGCACCCCGCGAGACAGGGTTGAAAAACTGTTTTTT. Based on the CDR3 plus reference TRBV5-6 and TRBJ1-4, the full variable domain is DAGVTQSPTHLIKTRGQQVTLRCSPKSGHDTVSWYQQALGQGPQFIFQYYEEEERQRGNFPDRFSGHQFPNYSSELNVNALLLGDSALYLCASTPRDRVEKLFFGSGTQLSVL.

With respect to this clone: The junction departs from the called germline gene at one end, perhaps through a read error. The chain is built from TRBV5-1 and TRBJ2-1; the match to TRBD2 covers 8 bases. There are 16 residues in the CDR3. Germline V gives CDR1 SGHRS, CDR2 YFSETQ. The DNA for the CDR3 is TGCGCCGGCAGCTTGGTGGCGGGGGGCCCCGGCGGGGAGCAGTTCTTC. This gives the protein CAGSLVAGGPGGEQFF. Complete variable domain (other parts from reference TRBV5-1 and TRBJ2-1): KAGVTQTPRYLIKTRGQQVTLSCSPISGHRSVSWYQQTPGQGLQFLFEYFSETQRNKGNFPGRFSGRQFSNSRSEMNVSTLELGDSALYLCAGSLVAGGPGGEQFFGPGTRLTVL.

V is TRBV19 and J is TRBJ1-4, with D perhaps TRBD1 (5 bases). V lost 5 bases to trimming and J lost 0 bases, with 7 bases between them. CDR1 and CDR2 from the germline V gene are LNHDA and SQIVND (reference sequence). The CDR3 is 14 amino acids. The CDR3 sequence is CASSRGATNEKLFF. The CDR3 nucleotides read TGTGCCAGTAGTCGAGGGGCAACTAATGAAAAACTGTTTTTT.

The CDR3 reads CASFPGQGATNEKLFF. CDR3 bases: TGTGCCAGCTTTCCGGGACAGGGAGCAACTAATGAAAAACTGTTTTTT. The J gene is TRBJ1-4, the V gene TRBV18; 9 bases agree with TRBD1. Germline CDR1 reads KGHSH; CDR2 reads LQKENI. The CDR3 consists of 16 residues. Losses at the gene ends were 7 bases for V and 0 bases for J; bases not matched to a gene: 6. The full variable domain, with the rest looked up from reference TRBV18 and TRBJ1-4, is NAGVMQNPRHLVRRRGQEARLRCSPMKGHSHVYWYRQLPEEGLKFMVYLQKENIIDESGMPKERFSAEFPKEGPSILRIQQVVRGDSAAYFCASFPGQGATNEKLFFGSGTQLSVL.

The J gene is TRBJ1-3, the V gene TRBV10-3; the D is unclear. CDR1 ENHRY and CDR2 SYGVKD come from the germline V gene. The CDR3 runs 12 residues. With 5 bases removed from V and 4 bases from J, the gap between germline ends came to 6 bases. In DNA, the CDR3 is TGTGCCATCAGTCGGACGGGAAACACCATATATTTT. Its protein is CAISRTGNTIYF.

The genes are TRBV7-2 and TRBJ2-3; weak D call: TRBD2 (6 bases). The CDR3 spans 13 residues. Germline CDR1 reads SGHTA; CDR2 reads FQGNSA. V was shortened by 1 base and J by 4 bases, with 6 bases between the two germline ends. CDR3 loop: CASSLGGADTQYF. DNA for the CDR3: TGTGCCAGCAGCTTAGGGGGGGCAGATACGCAGTATTTT.

The count of this clone is one. The rearrangement joins TRBV6-1 to TRBJ2-7, with 8 positions matching TRBD1. Losses at the gene ends were 6 bases for V and 3 bases for J; bases not matched to a gene: 10. The germline CDR1 and CDR2 sequences are MNHNS and SASEGT. The CDR3 has 15 residues. The CDR3, as DNA: TGTGCCAGCAGGGCCGGGACAGGAGCTGACTACGAGCAGTACTTC. Residues: CASRAGTGADYEQYF.

The chain couples TRBV2 to TRBJ2-5; D is ambiguous. CDR3 length equals 10 residues. Germline V gene lookup returns CDR1 SNHLY and CDR2 FYNNEI. Deletions cut 8 bases from V and 2 bases from J, with 3 bases between. Here the CDR3 reads CASGQETQYF. The CDR3 nucleotides read TGTGCCAGCGGACAAGAGACCCAGTACTTC.

The rearrangement joins TRBV27 to TRBJ1-2; possible D gene TRBD1, 6 bases. Germline-derived CDR1 and CDR2 are MNHEY and SMNVEV (reference sequence). Trimming removed 5 bases from V and 6 bases from J, with 16 bases in between. This CDR3 spans 14 amino acids. The chain's CDR3 is CASSHNRAANGYTF. For the CDR3, the DNA is TGTGCCAGCAGTCATAACAGGGCAGCGAATGGCTACACCTTC.

The chain carries TRBV10-1 and TRBJ2-5; no clear D gene. The CDR3 length is 12 residues. CDR1 is WNHNN, CDR2 SYGVQD, per germline (reference sequence). V shed 3 bases and J shed 11 bases, with 13 bases lying between them. The CDR3, as DNA: TGCGCCAGCAGTGAAAAATGGTGCAGTCAGTACTTC. Translating gives CASSEKWCSQYF.

The genes are TRBV29-1 and TRBJ1-1; D may be TRBD1 (5 bases). The CDR3 is 13 amino acids. V was clipped by 1 base and J by 1 base, with 7 bases between them. From germline, CDR1 is SQVTM and CDR2 ANQGSEA. The CDR3 DNA is TGCAGCGTTGAAGGGACAAAGAACACTGAAGCTTTCTTT. It translates to CSVEGTKNTEAFF. Variable domain in full (rest from reference TRBV29-1 and TRBJ1-1): SAVISQKPSRDICQRGTSLTIQCQVDSQVTMMFWYRQQPGQSLTLIATANQGSEATYESGFVIDKFPISRPNLTFSTLTVSNMSPEDSSIYLCSVEGTKNTEAFFGQGTRLTVV.

This chain links TRBV5-1 with TRBJ1-4; D gene uncertain. The germline V gene encodes CDR1 SGHRS and CDR2 YFSETQ. Trimming stripped 0 bases from V and 0 bases from J, with 12 bases between. This CDR3 is built from 17 residues. CDR3: CASSLGWFPATNEKLFF. The DNA for the CDR3 is TGCGCCAGCAGCTTGGGGTGGTTCCCCGCAACTAATGAAAAACTGTTTTTT.

The chain is built from TRBV4-2 and TRBJ1-1, with D unclear. Germline CDR1 LGHNA, CDR2 YNFKEQ. The germline V and J ends were trimmed by 5 bases and 1 base, with 2 bases remaining between them. This CDR3 is built from 11 residues. The CDR3 here is CASSENTEAFF. DNA of the CDR3: TGTGCCAGCAGCGAGAACACTGAAGCTTTCTTT.

The V and J genes are TRBV5-1 and TRBJ2-1; 8 bases line up with TRBD2. V lost 4 bases and J lost 0; bases outside the gene matches: 9. CDR1 SGHRS and CDR2 YFSETQ come from the germline V gene. CDR3 length: 17 residues. CDR3 bases: TGCGCCAGCAGCCCCCTCTGGACTAGCAGCTCCTACAATGAGCAGTTCTTC. Encoded protein: CASSPLWTSSSYNEQFF.

The chain is built from TRBV6-6 and TRBJ1-2; 7 bases agree with TRBD1. Germline V CDR1 and CDR2: MNHNY, SVGAGI (reference sequence). V gave up 5 bases and J gave up 1 base; unmatched junction bases: 10. This CDR3 is built from 16 residues. In DNA, the CDR3 is TGTGCCAGCAGTCAACCAGGACAGGACCTTAACTATGGCTACACCTTC. Encoded protein: CASSQPGQDLNYGYTF.

This clone has a handful of counts. This chain connects TRBV6-5 to TRBJ2-7; 10 bases agree with TRBD1. This CDR3 has 15 amino acids. V lost 0 bases to trimming and J lost 3 bases; unmatched junction nucleotides: 2. CDR1 and CDR2 (germline): MNHEY, SVGAGI. DNA of the CDR3: TGTGCCAGCAGTTACTCTTGGACAGGGGGCTACGAGCAGTACTTC. It is translated as CASSYSWTGGYEQYF.

The chain employs TRBV7-9 and TRBJ1-5; maybe TRBD1 (5 bases). Between the trimmed V and J ends, which lost 2 bases and 2 bases, there was a span of 10 bases. There are 15 residues in the CDR3. Germline V CDR1 and CDR2: SEHNR, FQNEAQ (reference sequence). The CDR3 reads CASSLLGDGNQPQHF. The CDR3 DNA sequence: TGTGCCAGCAGCTTATTGGGGGACGGCAATCAGCCCCAGCATTTT.

J is TRBJ2-7 and V is TRBV25-1; 7 positions match TRBD2. Germline CDR1 is MGHDK and CDR2 is SYGVNS. V dropped 6 bases and J dropped 5; count of bases not matched to a gene: 10. This CDR3 is built from 14 residues. CDR3 region: CASRREGTNHEQYF. The CDR3 DNA follows: TGTGCCAGCAGGAGGGAGGGAACTAACCACGAGCAGTACTTC.

J is TRBJ2-7 and V is TRBV5-1, with D unclear. The ends were cut back, 2 bases at V and 3 bases at J, with 12 bases in the middle. The CDR3 extends over 14 amino acids. The germline V gene encodes CDR1 SGHRS and CDR2 YFSETQ. The CDR3 DNA sequence: TGCGCCAGCAGCTTACGTGAGAATTACTACGAGCAGTACTTC. Protein sequence: CASSLRENYYEQYF. Filled out from reference TRBV5-1 and TRBJ2-7, the complete variable domain reads KAGVTQTPRYLIKTRGQQVTLSCSPISGHRSVSWYQQTPGQGLQFLFEYFSETQRNKGNFPGRFSGRQFSNSRSEMNVSTLELGDSALYLCASSLRENYYEQYFGPGTRLTVT.

This clone was counted a few times. The chain recombines TRBV19 with TRBJ1-2; TRBD1 aligns across 9 bases. CDR1 is LNHDA, CDR2 SQIVND, per germline (reference sequence). This CDR3 contains 16 residues. V lost 0 bases and J lost 4; bases outside the gene matches: 6. CDR3 nucleotides: TGTGCCAGTAGTATAGATCCGGGACAGGGCGCCTATGGCTACACCTTC. This sequence encodes CASSIDPGQGAYGYTF. Full variable domain (remainder filled in from reference TRBV19 and TRBJ1-2): DGGITQSPKYLFRKEGQNVTLSCEQNLNHDAMYWYRQDPGQGLRLIYYSQIVNDFQKGDIAEGYSVSREKKESFPLTVTSAQKNPTAFYLCASSIDPGQGAYGYTFGSGTRLTVV.

The gene calls are TRBV30 and TRBJ1-3, with D hard to call. V gave up 3 bases and J gave up 1 base, with 13 bases separating them. The CDR3 runs to 15 residues. Germline-derived CDR1 and CDR2 are GTSNPN and SVGIG (reference sequence). The CDR3 loop reads CAWREPGFSGNTIYF. CDR3 nucleotide sequence: TGTGCCTGGAGGGAACCGGGGTTTTCTGGAAACACCATATATTTT.

This clone has just one count. The chain carries TRBV14 and TRBJ2-3; 8 nucleotides line up with TRBD2. Germline V CDR1 and CDR2: SGHDN, FVKESK. V lost 0 bases, J lost 4 bases, and 9 bases stayed unmatched. This CDR3 region has 17 residues. The CDR3: CASSQDYGGGSSDTQYF. CDR3 nucleotides: TGTGCCAGCAGCCAAGATTATGGCGGGGGGTCGTCAGATACGCAGTATTTT.

The rearrangement uses TRBV27 and TRBJ2-5; TRBD1 might be the D (5 bases). This CDR3 contains 13 residues. Per the germline V gene, CDR1 is MNHEY and CDR2 is SMNVEV (reference sequence). The V end was cut by 3 bases, the J end by 5 bases, with 10 bases between. The CDR3, as DNA: TGTGCCAGCAGTTTCGGACCAGGGGAGACCCAGTACTTC. This codes for CASSFGPGETQYF.

The rearrangement joins TRBV7-2 to TRBJ2-7; TRBD1 agrees at 10 bases. The J segment lost 3 bases and the V segment lost 7 bases, leaving 6 bases of the junction unmatched. Germline CDR1 SGHTA, CDR2 FQGNSA. This CDR3 contains 14 residues. CDR3 in amino acids: CASTTGTGDYEQYF. The CDR3 DNA reads TGTGCCAGCACCACCGGGACAGGGGACTACGAGCAGTACTTC. The entire variable domain, with the rest obtained from reference TRBV7-2 and TRBJ2-7, is as follows: GAGVSQSPSNKVTEKGKDVELRCDPISGHTALYWYRQSLGQGLEFLIYFQGNSAPDKSGLPSDRFSAERTGGSVSTLTIQRTQQEDSAVYLCASTTGTGDYEQYFGPGTRLTVT.

This clone was counted between two and nine times. V usage is TRBV7-9 and J usage is TRBJ1-2; D gene ambiguous. In germline, CDR1 is SEHNR, CDR2 FQNEAQ (reference sequence). Trimming stripped 6 bases from V and 7 bases from J, with 12 bases between. The CDR3 covers 12 residues. The CDR3 loop is CASSPTRRGYTF. In DNA, the CDR3 is TGTGCCAGCAGTCCCACACGACGTGGCTACACCTTC.

The chain employs TRBV27 and TRBJ1-2; TRBD1 matches at 7 bases. Germline V gene lookup returns CDR1 MNHEY and CDR2 SMNVEV (reference sequence). The junction had 4 bases not matched to a gene; V was cut back by 2 bases and J by 7 bases. This CDR3 is 13 amino acids long. The CDR3 loop is CASSLQGDTGYTF. CDR3 DNA: TGTGCCAGCAGTTTACAGGGGGATACTGGCTACACCTTC.

The chain carries TRBV10-2 and TRBJ2-7; D is undetermined. The V and J ends lost 4 bases and 9 bases respectively, with 16 bases between them. The germline V gene has CDR1 WSHSY and CDR2 SAAADI. This CDR3 is built from 13 residues. CDR3 sequence (DNA): TGCGCCAGCAGTGCTGTTGACATTGGAAGGCAGTACTTC. Protein sequence: CASSAVDIGRQYF.

A remark on this clone: This sample also contains other DNA sequences that code for the same CDR3. This chain links TRBV18 with TRBJ2-2; D is undetermined. This CDR3 has 15 amino acids. Looked up from germline, CDR1 is KGHSH and CDR2 is LQKENI. Trimming pared 6 bases from V and 4 bases from J, leaving 15 bases between. DNA of the CDR3: TGTGCCAGCTCCCCTTTAGGGCAGTCCACCGGGGAGCTGTTTTTT. It codes for CASSPLGQSTGELFF. The full variable domain, in which reference TRBV18 and TRBJ2-2 provide the parts outside the CDR3, is NAGVMQNPRHLVRRRGQEARLRCSPMKGHSHVYWYRQLPEEGLKFMVYLQKENIIDESGMPKERFSAEFPKEGPSILRIQQVVRGDSAAYFCASSPLGQSTGELFFGEGSRLTVL.

This chain uses TRBV29-1 with TRBJ2-7; perhaps TRBD2 as D (5 bases). Germline assignment: CDR1 SQVTM and CDR2 ANQGSEA. The V end was cut by 6 bases, the J end by 1 base, with 10 bases between. CDR3 length: 12 residues. As DNA, the CDR3 is TGCAGCGTCGCTGAGGGATCCTACGAGCAGTACTTC. Translation gives CSVAEGSYEQYF.